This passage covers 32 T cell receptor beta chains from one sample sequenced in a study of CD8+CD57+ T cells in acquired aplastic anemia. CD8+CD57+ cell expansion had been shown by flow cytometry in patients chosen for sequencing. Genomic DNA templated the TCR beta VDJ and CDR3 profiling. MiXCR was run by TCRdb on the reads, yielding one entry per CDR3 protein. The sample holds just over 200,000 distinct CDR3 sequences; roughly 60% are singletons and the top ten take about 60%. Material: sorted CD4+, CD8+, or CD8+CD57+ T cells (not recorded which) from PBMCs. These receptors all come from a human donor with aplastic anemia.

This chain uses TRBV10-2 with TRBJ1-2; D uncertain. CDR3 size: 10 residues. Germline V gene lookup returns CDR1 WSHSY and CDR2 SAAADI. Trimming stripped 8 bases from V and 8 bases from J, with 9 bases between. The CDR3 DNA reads TGCGCCAGCGGCGGAGGGGGCTACACCTTC. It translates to CASGGGGYTF.

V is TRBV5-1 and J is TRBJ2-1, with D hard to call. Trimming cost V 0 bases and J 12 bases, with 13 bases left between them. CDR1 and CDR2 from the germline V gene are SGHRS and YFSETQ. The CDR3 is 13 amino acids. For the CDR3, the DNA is TGCGCCAGCAGCTTGGCCGGGCAGTCTGGGCAGTTCTTC. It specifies CASSLAGQSGQFF.

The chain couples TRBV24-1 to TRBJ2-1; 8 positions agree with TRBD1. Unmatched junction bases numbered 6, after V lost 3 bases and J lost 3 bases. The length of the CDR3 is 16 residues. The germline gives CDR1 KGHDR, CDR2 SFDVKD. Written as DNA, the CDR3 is TGTGCCACCAGTGATCAGGGGGCAGGCTACTACAATGAGCAGTTCTTC. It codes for CATSDQGAGYYNEQFF.

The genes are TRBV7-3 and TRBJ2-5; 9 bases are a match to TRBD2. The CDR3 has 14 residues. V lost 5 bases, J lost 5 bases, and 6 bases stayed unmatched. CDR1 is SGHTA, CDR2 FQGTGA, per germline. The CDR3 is CASSLSGRGETQYF. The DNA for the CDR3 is TGTGCCAGCAGCCTTAGCGGGAGAGGGGAGACCCAGTACTTC.

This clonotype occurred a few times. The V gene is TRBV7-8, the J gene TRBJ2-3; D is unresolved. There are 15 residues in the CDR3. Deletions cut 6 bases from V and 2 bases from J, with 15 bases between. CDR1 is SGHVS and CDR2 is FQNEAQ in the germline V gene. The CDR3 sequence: CASREDGVNTDTQYF. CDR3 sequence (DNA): TGTGCCAGCAGAGAGGATGGAGTAAACACAGATACGCAGTATTTT.

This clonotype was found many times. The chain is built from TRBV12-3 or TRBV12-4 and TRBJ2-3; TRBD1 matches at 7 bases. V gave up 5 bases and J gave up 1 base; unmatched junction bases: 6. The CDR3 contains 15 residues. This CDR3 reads CASSGTGDGTDTQYF. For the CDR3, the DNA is TGTGCCAGCAGTGGAACAGGGGATGGCACAGATACGCAGTATTTT.

CDR3 bases: TGTGCCAGTAGTATGCTCGCTGTCTCCTACAATGAGCAGTTCTTC. Its translation: CASSMLAVSYNEQFF. The rearrangement uses TRBV19 and TRBJ2-1; D is ambiguous. CDR1 LNHDA and CDR2 SQIVND come from the germline V gene (reference sequence). There are 15 residues in the CDR3. V was shortened by 3 bases and J by 0 bases, with 9 bases between the two germline ends.

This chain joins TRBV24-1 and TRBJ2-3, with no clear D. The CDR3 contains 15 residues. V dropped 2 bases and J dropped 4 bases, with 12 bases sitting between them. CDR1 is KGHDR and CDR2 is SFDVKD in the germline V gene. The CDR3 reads CATSDSRTSPDTQYF. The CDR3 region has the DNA TGTGCCACCAGTGATTCACGGACCTCCCCAGATACGCAGTATTTT.

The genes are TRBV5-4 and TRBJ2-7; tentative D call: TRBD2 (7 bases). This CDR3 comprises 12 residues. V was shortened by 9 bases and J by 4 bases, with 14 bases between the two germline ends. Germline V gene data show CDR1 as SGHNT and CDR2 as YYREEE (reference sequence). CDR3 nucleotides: TGTGCCACCGGCCGGGGGGCTTACGAGCAGTACTTC. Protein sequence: CATGRGAYEQYF.

The CDR3 loop is CASSLEARGTQHF. The CDR3, as DNA: TGTGCCAGCAGCTTAGAGGCCAGAGGAACCCAGCATTTT. The V and J genes are TRBV7-9 and TRBJ1-5; D is unresolved. Trimming cost V 1 base and J 11 bases, with 12 bases left between them. The germline V gene encodes CDR1 SEHNR and CDR2 FQNEAQ (reference sequence). The CDR3 sequence is 13 residues long. The variable domain in full, completed from reference TRBV7-9 and TRBJ1-5, reads DTGVSQNPRHKITKRGQNVTFRCDPISEHNRLYWYRQTLGQGPEFLTYFQNEAQLEKSRLLSDRFSAERPKGSFSTLEIQRTEQGDSAMYLCASSLEARGTQHFGDGTRLSIL.

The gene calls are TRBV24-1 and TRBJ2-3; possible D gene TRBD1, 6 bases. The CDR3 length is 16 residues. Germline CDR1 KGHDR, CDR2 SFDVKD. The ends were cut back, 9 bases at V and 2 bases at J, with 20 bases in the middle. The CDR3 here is CATSPSGTQHTDTQYF. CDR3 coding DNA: TGTGCCACCTCCCCTTCCGGGACACAACACACAGATACGCAGTATTTT.

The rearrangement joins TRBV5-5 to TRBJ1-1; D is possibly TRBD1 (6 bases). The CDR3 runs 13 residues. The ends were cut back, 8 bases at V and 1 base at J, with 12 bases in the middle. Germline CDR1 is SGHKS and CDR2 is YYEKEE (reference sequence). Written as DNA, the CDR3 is TGTGCCAGTAAATTGACAGGGAACACTGAAGCTTTCTTT. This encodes CASKLTGNTEAFF.

The CDR3 protein is CATQNTGELFF. In DNA, the CDR3 is TGTGCCACCCAAAACACCGGGGAGCTGTTTTTT. The chain uses TRBV19 and TRBJ2-2; D not certain. V shed 10 bases and J shed 2 bases, with 5 bases lying between them. Germline V gene data show CDR1 as LNHDA and CDR2 as SQIVND (reference sequence). This CDR3 is 11 amino acids long.

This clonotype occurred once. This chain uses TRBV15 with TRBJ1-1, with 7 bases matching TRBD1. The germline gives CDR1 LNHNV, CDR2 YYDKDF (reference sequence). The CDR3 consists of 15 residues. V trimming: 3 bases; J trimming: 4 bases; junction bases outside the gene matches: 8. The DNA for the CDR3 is TGTGCCACCAGCAGGATAGGGGGCAAGGTCACTGAAGCTTTCTTT. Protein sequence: CATSRIGGKVTEAFF.

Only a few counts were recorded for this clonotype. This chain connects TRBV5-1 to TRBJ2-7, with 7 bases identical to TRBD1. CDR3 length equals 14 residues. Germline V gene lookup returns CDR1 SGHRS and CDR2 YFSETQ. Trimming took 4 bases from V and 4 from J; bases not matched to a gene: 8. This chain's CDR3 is CASSPGTAKYEQYF. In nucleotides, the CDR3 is TGCGCCAGCAGCCCCGGGACAGCGAAGTACGAGCAGTACTTC.

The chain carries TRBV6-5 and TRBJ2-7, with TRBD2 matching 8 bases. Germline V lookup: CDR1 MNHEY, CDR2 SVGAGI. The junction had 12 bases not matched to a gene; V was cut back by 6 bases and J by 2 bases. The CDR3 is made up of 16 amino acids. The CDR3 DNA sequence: TGTGCCAGCAGAGGCGAGGCGGGAGGTCGTACCTACGAGCAGTACTTC. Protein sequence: CASRGEAGGRTYEQYF.

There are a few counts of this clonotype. The DNA for the CDR3 is TGTGCCAGCAGCTTGGAGCGGGGGGCCCCCTACGAGCAGTACTTC. Its protein is CASSLERGAPYEQYF. The V call is TRBV7-8, the J call TRBJ2-7; 9 bases fit TRBD2. From germline, CDR1 is SGHVS and CDR2 FQNEAQ. After removal of 3 bases from V and 2 bases from J, the junction contained 5 bases not matched to a gene. The CDR3 is made up of 15 amino acids.

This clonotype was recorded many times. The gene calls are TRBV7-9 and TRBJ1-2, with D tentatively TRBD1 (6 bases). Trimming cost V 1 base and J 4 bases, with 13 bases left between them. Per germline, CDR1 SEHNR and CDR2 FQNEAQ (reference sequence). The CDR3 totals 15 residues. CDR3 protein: CASSLEGEGLYGYTF. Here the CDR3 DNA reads TGTGCCAGCAGCTTAGAGGGGGAGGGCCTCTATGGCTACACCTTC.

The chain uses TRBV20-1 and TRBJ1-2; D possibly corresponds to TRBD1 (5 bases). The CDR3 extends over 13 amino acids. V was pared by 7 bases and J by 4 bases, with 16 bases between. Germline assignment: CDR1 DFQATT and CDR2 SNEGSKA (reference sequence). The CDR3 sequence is CSGTGWGGYGYTF. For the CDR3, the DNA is TGCAGTGGTACAGGATGGGGTGGCTATGGCTACACCTTC.

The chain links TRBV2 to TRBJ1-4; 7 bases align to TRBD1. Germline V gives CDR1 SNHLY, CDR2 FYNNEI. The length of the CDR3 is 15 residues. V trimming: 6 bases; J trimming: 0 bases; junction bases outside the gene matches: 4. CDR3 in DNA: TGTGCCAGCAGCGGGACAGTAACAACTAATGAAAAACTGTTTTTT. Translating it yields CASSGTVTTNEKLFF.

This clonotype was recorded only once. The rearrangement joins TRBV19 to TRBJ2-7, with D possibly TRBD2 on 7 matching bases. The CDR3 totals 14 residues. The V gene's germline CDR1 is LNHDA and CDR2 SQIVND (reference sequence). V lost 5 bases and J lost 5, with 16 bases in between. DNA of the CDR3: TGTGCCAGTAGTTACACTGGGGGGGCCAACGAGCAGTACTTC. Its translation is CASSYTGGANEQYF.

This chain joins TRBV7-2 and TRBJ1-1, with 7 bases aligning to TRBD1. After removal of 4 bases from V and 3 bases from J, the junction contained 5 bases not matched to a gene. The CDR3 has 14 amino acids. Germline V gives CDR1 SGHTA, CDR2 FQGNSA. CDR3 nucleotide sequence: TGTGCCAGCAGCTGGGGACAGACAGACACTGAAGCTTTCTTT. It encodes CASSWGQTDTEAFF.

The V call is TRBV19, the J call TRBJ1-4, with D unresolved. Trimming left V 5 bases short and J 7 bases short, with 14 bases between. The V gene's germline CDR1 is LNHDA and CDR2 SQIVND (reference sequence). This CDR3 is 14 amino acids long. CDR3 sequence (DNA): TGTGCCAGTAGTGCGGGCCAGATGTCTGAAAAACTGTTTTTT. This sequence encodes CASSAGQMSEKLFF. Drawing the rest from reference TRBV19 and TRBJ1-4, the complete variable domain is DGGITQSPKYLFRKEGQNVTLSCEQNLNHDAMYWYRQDPGQGLRLIYYSQIVNDFQKGDIAEGYSVSREKKESFPLTVTSAQKNPTAFYLCASSAGQMSEKLFFGSGTQLSVL.

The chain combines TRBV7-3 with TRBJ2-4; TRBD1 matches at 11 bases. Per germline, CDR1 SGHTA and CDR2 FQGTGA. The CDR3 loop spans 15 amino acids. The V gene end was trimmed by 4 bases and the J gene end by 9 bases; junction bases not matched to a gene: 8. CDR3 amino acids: CASSSLDRGHFIQYF. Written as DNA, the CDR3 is TGTGCCAGCAGCTCCTTGGACAGGGGGCACTTCATTCAGTACTTC.

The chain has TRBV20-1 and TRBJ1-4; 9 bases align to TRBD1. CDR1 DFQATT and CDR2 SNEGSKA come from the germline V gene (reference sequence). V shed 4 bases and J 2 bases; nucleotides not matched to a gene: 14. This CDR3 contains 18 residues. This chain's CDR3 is CSANPIAGGTGTNEKLFF. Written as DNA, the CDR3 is TGCAGTGCTAACCCCATAGCGGGGGGGACAGGGACTAATGAAAAACTGTTTTTT.

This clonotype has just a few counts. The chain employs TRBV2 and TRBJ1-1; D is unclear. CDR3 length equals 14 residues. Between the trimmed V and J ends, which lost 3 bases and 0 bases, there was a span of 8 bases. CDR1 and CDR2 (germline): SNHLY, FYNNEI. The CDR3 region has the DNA TGTGCCAGCAGTGACCGGAAAATGAACACTGAAGCTTTCTTT. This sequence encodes CASSDRKMNTEAFF.

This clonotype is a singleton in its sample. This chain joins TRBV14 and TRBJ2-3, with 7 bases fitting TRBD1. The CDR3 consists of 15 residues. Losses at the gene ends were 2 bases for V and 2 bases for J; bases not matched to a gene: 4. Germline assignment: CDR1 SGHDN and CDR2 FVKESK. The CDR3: CASSQLGQPTDTQYF. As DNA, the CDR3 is TGTGCCAGCAGCCAATTGGGACAGCCCACAGATACGCAGTATTTT.

The CDR3 loop is CSGSGTDDYGYTF. CDR3 in DNA: TGCAGTGGATCCGGGACGGACGACTATGGCTACACCTTC. This chain joins TRBV20-1 and TRBJ1-2; weak D call: TRBD1 (5 bases). V lost 7 bases and J lost 3, with 15 bases in between. Germline values: CDR1 DFQATT, CDR2 SNEGSKA (reference sequence). The CDR3 loop spans 13 amino acids.

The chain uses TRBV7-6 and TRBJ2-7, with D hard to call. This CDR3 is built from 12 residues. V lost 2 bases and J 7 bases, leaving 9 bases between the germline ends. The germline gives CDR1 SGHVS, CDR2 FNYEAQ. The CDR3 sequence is CASSLIPTEQYF. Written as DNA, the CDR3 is TGTGCCAGCAGCTTAATCCCGACAGAGCAGTACTTC.

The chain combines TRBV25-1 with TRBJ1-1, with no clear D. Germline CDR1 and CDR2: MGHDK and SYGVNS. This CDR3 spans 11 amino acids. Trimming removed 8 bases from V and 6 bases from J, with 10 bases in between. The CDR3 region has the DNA TGTGCCAGCGTTGTAGGAGCTGAAGCTTTCTTT. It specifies CASVVGAEAFF.

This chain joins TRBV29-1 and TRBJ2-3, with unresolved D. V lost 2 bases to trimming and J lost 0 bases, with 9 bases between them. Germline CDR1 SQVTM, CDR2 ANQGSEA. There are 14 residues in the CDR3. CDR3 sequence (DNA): TGCAGCGTTGAACCCGGTACTAGCACAGATACGCAGTATTTT. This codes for CSVEPGTSTDTQYF.

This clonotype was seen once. The CDR3 loop is CSARVGLVSQTQYF. The CDR3 DNA is TGCAGTGCTAGAGTGGGACTAGTCAGCCAGACCCAGTACTTC. The chain carries TRBV20-1 and TRBJ2-5; TRBD2 matches at 8 bases. Germline V gene sequence: CDR1 DFQATT, CDR2 SNEGSKA (reference sequence). V lost 1 base and J lost 6; bases outside the gene matches: 7. CDR3 size: 14 residues.